Shown below are 31 T cell receptor beta chains from a single sample sequenced in a study of blood T cell repertoires in COVID-19. TCRdb keeps only in-frame clones here, not all; method: immunoSEQ multiplex PCR. The table has 250,000 to 300,000 clones, around 90% seen once. What was sequenced was peripheral blood. The source of these receptors is a man aged 50 to 59 with acute or convalescent COVID-19.

The chain has TRBV30 and TRBJ2-7; 7 nucleotides line up with TRBD1. The CDR3 sequence is 12 residues long. Per the germline V gene, CDR1 is GTSNPN and CDR2 is SVGIG (reference sequence). The V segment lost 5 bases and the J segment 8 bases; nucleotides outside the gene matches: 9. The CDR3 DNA reads as TGTGCCTGGGACAGGGTTTCCTCGCAGCAGTACTTC. Protein product: CAWDRVSSQQYF.

The chain recombines TRBV5-1 with TRBJ2-7; D not resolved. CDR1 and CDR2 (germline): SGHRS, YFSETQ. V gave up 4 bases and J gave up 6 bases, with 17 bases separating them. CDR3 length: 14 residues. The CDR3, as DNA: TGCGCCAGCAGCCCAGAACAAATCATGGTCGAGCAGTACTTC. Protein: CASSPEQIMVEQYF.

V is TRBV3-1 (or the pseudogene TRBV3-2) and J is TRBJ1-2, with TRBD1 identical over 10 bases. With 5 bases clipped from V and 7 bases from J, the junction kept 7 bases outside the gene matches. Germline V gene lookup returns CDR1 LGHDT and CDR2 YNNKEL (reference sequence). The CDR3 has 14 amino acids. The CDR3 DNA follows: TGTGCCAGCAGCAAAGGGACAGGGGATTTTGGCTACACCTTC. This codes for CASSKGTGDFGYTF.

The chain links TRBV10-2 to TRBJ1-1, with TRBD1 as a possible D gene (5 bases). Germline V gene data show CDR1 as WSHSY and CDR2 as SAAADI. CDR3 length: 13 residues. V lost 4 bases, J lost 3 bases, and 9 bases lay in between. CDR3 sequence reads: CASSAQGDTEAFF. The CDR3 DNA follows: TGCGCCAGCAGTGCCCAGGGTGACACTGAAGCTTTCTTT.

The chain recombines TRBV7-9 with TRBJ2-7; D not resolved. V gave up 5 bases and J gave up 1 base, with 9 bases separating them. The CDR3 consists of 13 residues. Germline values: CDR1 SEHNR, CDR2 FQNEAQ (reference sequence). The CDR3 spells CASSPMSSYEQYF. CDR3 DNA sequence: TGTGCCAGCAGCCCAATGTCATCCTACGAGCAGTACTTC.

The V and J genes are TRBV2 and TRBJ2-2; 12 nucleotides agree with TRBD1. This CDR3 comprises 17 residues. Germline CDR1 is SNHLY and CDR2 is FYNNEI. V was clipped by 4 bases and J by 4 bases; unmatched bases: 7. The CDR3 DNA follows: TGTGCCAGCAGTGCGTTGGGACAGGGGGCGTTCACCGGGGAGCTGTTTTTT. Translation gives CASSALGQGAFTGELFF.

The J gene is TRBJ2-3, the V gene TRBV29-1; maybe TRBD1 (5 bases). The germline gives CDR1 SQVTM, CDR2 ANQGSEA. This CDR3 is 13 amino acids long. V was clipped by 4 bases and J by 4 bases, with 12 bases between them. Written as DNA, the CDR3 is TGCAGCGTTGCAGGCAGGGTGGCAGATACGCAGTATTTT. This sequence encodes CSVAGRVADTQYF.

The V gene is TRBV6-2 or TRBV6-3, the J gene TRBJ1-2; a weak D match, TRBD1 (6 bases). The CDR3 covers 13 residues. V was cut by 2 bases and J by 5 bases, with 9 bases left in between. CDR1 and CDR2 from the germline V gene are MNHEY and SVGEGT. The CDR3 region has the DNA TGTGCCAGCAGTTACGACGGGACATATGGCTACACCTTC. Amino acids: CASSYDGTYGYTF.

This rearrangement joins TRBV7-3 to TRBJ1-2, with 12 positions matching TRBD1. Germline CDR1 and CDR2: SGHTA and FQGTGA. Trimming took 8 bases from V and 7 from J; bases not matched to a gene: 5. There are 13 residues in the CDR3. The CDR3 is CASGGQGARGYTF. In DNA, the CDR3 is TGTGCCAGCGGGGGACAGGGGGCGCGTGGCTACACCTTC.

V and J are TRBV5-1 and TRBJ1-2, with D unclear. V lost 4 bases to trimming and J lost 0 bases, with 13 bases between them. The V gene's germline CDR1 is SGHRS and CDR2 YFSETQ. CDR3 length: 15 residues. The CDR3 reads CASSPSPLANYGYTF. The CDR3, as DNA: TGCGCCAGCAGCCCCTCTCCTTTAGCTAACTATGGCTACACCTTC.

This clone showed up just a few times. The chain couples TRBV9 to TRBJ1-1, with TRBD1 as a possible D gene (5 bases). The CDR3 consists of 14 residues. Trimming took 0 bases from V and 4 from J, leaving 10 bases between them. CDR1 is SGDLS and CDR2 is YYNGEE in the germline V gene. Here the CDR3 reads CASSVATGGTEAFF. The CDR3 coding sequence is TGTGCCAGCAGCGTAGCTACCGGGGGCACTGAAGCTTTCTTT.

This chain connects TRBV15 to TRBJ2-1, with 9 bases that match TRBD2. V lost 2 bases to trimming and J lost 5 bases; unmatched junction nucleotides: 7. CDR3 length: 16 amino acids. The V gene's germline CDR1 is LNHNV and CDR2 YYDKDF (reference sequence). The CDR3: CATSRPVAGEHNEQFF. CDR3 nucleotide sequence: TGTGCCACCAGCAGACCCGTAGCGGGGGAACACAATGAGCAGTTCTTC.

The rearrangement links TRBV6-5 to TRBJ1-1; 11 bases agree with TRBD1. V lost 7 bases to trimming and J lost 4 bases; unmatched junction nucleotides: 8. CDR3 length: 15 residues. CDR1 and CDR2 (germline): MNHEY, SVGAGI. CDR3 region: CASTGQGAGVTEAFF. The CDR3 DNA sequence: TGTGCCAGCACCGGACAGGGGGCGGGTGTCACTGAAGCTTTCTTT.

This clone was detected only a few times. This chain joins TRBV20-1 and TRBJ1-1; D gene unclear. The V and J ends lost 5 bases and 6 bases respectively, with 10 bases between them. The CDR3 runs 11 residues. Germline assignment: CDR1 DFQATT and CDR2 SNEGSKA (reference sequence). CDR3: CSAWKEAEAFF. The CDR3 DNA reads as TGCAGTGCTTGGAAAGAGGCTGAAGCTTTCTTT.

This chain joins TRBV5-5 and TRBJ1-4; 7 bases match TRBD1. This CDR3 is 16 amino acids long. The germline CDR1 and CDR2 sequences are SGHKS and YYEKEE (reference sequence). The J segment lost 0 bases and the V segment lost 3 bases, leaving 5 bases of the junction unmatched. CDR3 sequence (DNA): TGTGCCAGCAGCTGGGACAGAGCTGCAACTAATGAAAAACTGTTTTTT. It codes for CASSWDRAATNEKLFF.

The chain links TRBV3-1 (or the pseudogene TRBV3-2) to TRBJ2-5; TRBD2 aligns across 7 bases. With V trimmed by 0 bases and J by 5 bases, 12 bases remained unmatched. The CDR3 covers 17 residues. Germline CDR1 and CDR2: LGHDT and YNNKEL (reference sequence). The CDR3 nucleotides are TGTGCCAGCAGCCAAGATCTTCATGGGGGAGGGATGGAGACCCAGTACTTC. It encodes CASSQDLHGGGMETQYF.

The chain uses TRBV19 and TRBJ1-6, with D possibly matching TRBD1 (5 bases). The CDR3 has 14 residues. Looked up from germline, CDR1 is LNHDA and CDR2 is SQIVND (reference sequence). V was pared by 7 bases and J by 7 bases, with 14 bases between. The CDR3 region has the DNA TGTGCCAGTACCCCGGGACTGCGAAATTCACCCCTCCACTTT. This encodes CASTPGLRNSPLHF. The full variable domain, completed using reference TRBV19 and TRBJ1-6, is DGGITQSPKYLFRKEGQNVTLSCEQNLNHDAMYWYRQDPGQGLRLIYYSQIVNDFQKGDIAEGYSVSREKKESFPLTVTSAQKNPTAFYLCASTPGLRNSPLHFGNGTRLTVT.

The chain uses TRBV5-1 and TRBJ1-4; D is undetermined. Germline V gene data show CDR1 as SGHRS and CDR2 as YFSETQ. There are 16 residues in the CDR3. Trimming shortened V by 4 bases and J by 8 bases, and 21 bases separated the two germline ends. The CDR3 loop is CASSPAGFAKIEKLFF. CDR3 bases: TGCGCCAGCAGCCCGGCGGGGTTCGCAAAAATCGAAAAACTGTTTTTT. The variable domain in full, completed from reference TRBV5-1 and TRBJ1-4, reads KAGVTQTPRYLIKTRGQQVTLSCSPISGHRSVSWYQQTPGQGLQFLFEYFSETQRNKGNFPGRFSGRQFSNSRSEMNVSTLELGDSALYLCASSPAGFAKIEKLFFGSGTQLSVL.

The chain joins TRBV6-5 to TRBJ1-1, with D maybe TRBD1 (6 bases). V was trimmed by 5 bases and J by 11 bases, leaving 15 bases between them. This CDR3 is built from 12 residues. Germline loops: CDR1 MNHEY, CDR2 SVGAGI. The CDR3 DNA is TGTGCCAGCAGTCCCGGACAGAGGCGGGCTTTCTTT. It specifies CASSPGQRRAFF.

This chain connects TRBV5-1 to TRBJ1-1, with TRBD1 identical over 10 bases. Trimming took 3 bases from V and 4 from J; bases not matched to a gene: 3. CDR1 SGHRS and CDR2 YFSETQ come from the germline V gene. This CDR3 region has 14 residues. The DNA for the CDR3 is TGCGCCAGCAGCTCGGACAGGGGGGGCACTGAAGCTTTCTTT. Amino acid sequence: CASSSDRGGTEAFF. Full variable domain (missing parts from reference TRBV5-1 and TRBJ1-1): KAGVTQTPRYLIKTRGQQVTLSCSPISGHRSVSWYQQTPGQGLQFLFEYFSETQRNKGNFPGRFSGRQFSNSRSEMNVSTLELGDSALYLCASSSDRGGTEAFFGQGTRLTVV.

The rearrangement links TRBV18 to TRBJ2-7; possibly TRBD2 for D (5 bases). Germline values: CDR1 KGHSH, CDR2 LQKENI. Trimming cost V 0 bases and J 5 bases, with 5 bases left between them. This CDR3 contains 12 residues. The CDR3 DNA is TGTGCCAGCTCACCACCCGGGGACGAGCAGTACTTC. Translating it yields CASSPPGDEQYF.

The chain uses TRBV11-2 and TRBJ2-2; 10 bases are shared with TRBD1. V gave up 5 bases and J gave up 7 bases; unmatched junction bases: 7. The CDR3 is made up of 15 amino acids. Per germline, CDR1 SGHAT and CDR2 FQNNGV. The CDR3 bases are TGTGCCAGCAGCCCCTGGACAGGGGGAGGCGGGGAGCTGTTTTTT. Translation gives CASSPWTGGGGELFF. Combining the CDR3 with reference TRBV11-2 and TRBJ2-2 gives the whole variable domain EAGVAQSPRYKIIEKRQSVAFWCNPISGHATLYWYQQILGQGPKLLIQFQNNGVVDDSQLPKDRFSAERLKGVDSTLKIQPAKLEDSAVYLCASSPWTGGGGELFFGEGSRLTVL.

The chain couples TRBV6-5 to TRBJ2-3; tentative D call: TRBD2 (6 bases). This CDR3 is 14 amino acids long. V was pared by 8 bases and J by 0 bases, with 12 bases between. The germline V gene has CDR1 MNHEY and CDR2 SVGAGI. CDR3 protein: CASRRDSSTDTQYF. In DNA, the CDR3 is TGTGCCAGCCGCCGGGACTCTAGCACAGATACGCAGTATTTT.

The chain joins TRBV6-5 to TRBJ1-2; D perhaps matches TRBD1 (6 bases). V gave up 0 bases and J gave up 5 bases, with 13 bases separating them. The CDR3 covers 15 residues. Germline V gene data show CDR1 as MNHEY and CDR2 as SVGAGI. The chain's CDR3 is CASSYSQGRGYGYTF. The CDR3 DNA follows: TGTGCCAGCAGTTACTCCCAGGGGCGGGGGTATGGCTACACCTTC.

This clone was seen only once. The chain carries TRBV5-5 and TRBJ1-2; 8 bases are a match to TRBD1. Germline V lookup: CDR1 SGHKS, CDR2 YYEKEE (reference sequence). CDR3 size: 15 residues. The V segment lost 4 bases and the J segment 5 bases; nucleotides outside the gene matches: 10. CDR3 sequence reads: CASSTTGEVRYGYTF. In nucleotides, the CDR3 is TGTGCCAGCAGCACGACAGGGGAAGTTAGGTATGGCTACACCTTC.

The sample holds one count of this clone. Other nucleotide sequences in the sample specify the same CDR3. V gene TRBV10-3 combines with J gene TRBJ2-5; 9 nucleotides line up with TRBD1. Germline values: CDR1 ENHRY, CDR2 SYGVKD. This CDR3 has 14 residues. The junction had 0 bases not matched to a gene; V was cut back by 0 bases and J by 4 bases. CDR3 region: CAISESGQGETQYF. As DNA, the CDR3 is TGTGCCATCAGTGAGTCGGGACAGGGAGAGACCCAGTACTTC.

This clone was seen only a few times. The chain combines TRBV28 with TRBJ2-3; 11 bases line up with TRBD2. V shed 6 bases and J 2 bases; nucleotides not matched to a gene: 13. This CDR3 is built from 18 residues. Per germline, CDR1 MDHEN and CDR2 SYDVKM. The CDR3 loop reads CASSHPRLAGGYTDTQYF. The CDR3 DNA reads TGTGCCAGCAGCCACCCTAGGCTAGCGGGGGGCTACACAGATACGCAGTATTTT.

V and J are TRBV27 and TRBJ1-2; D not resolved. CDR1 and CDR2 from the germline V gene are MNHEY and SMNVEV (reference sequence). The CDR3 runs to 13 residues. Trimming pared 3 bases from V and 2 bases from J, leaving 7 bases between. CDR3 nucleotides: TGTGCCAGCAGTTTGATGGGCAACTATGGCTACACCTTC. Translated, it gives CASSLMGNYGYTF.

This chain uses TRBV11-2 with TRBJ2-7, with 7 bases aligning to TRBD2. Germline V CDR1 and CDR2: SGHAT, FQNNGV. V lost 0 bases to trimming and J lost 4 bases; unmatched junction nucleotides: 6. This CDR3 is 15 amino acids long. The CDR3 nucleotides are TGTGCCAGCAGCTTAGATTGGGGGGGAGAATACGAGCAGTACTTC. Amino acids: CASSLDWGGEYEQYF.

The chain couples TRBV6-5 to TRBJ1-2; 8 bases match TRBD1. The CDR3 spans 11 residues. The V gene's germline CDR1 is MNHEY and CDR2 SVGAGI. Trimming at V came to 5 bases and at J to 13 bases, leaving 6 bases not matched to a gene. CDR3 sequence: CASSNGQGGTF. CDR3 DNA: TGTGCCAGCAGTAATGGACAGGGAGGCACCTTC.

The gene calls are TRBV9 and TRBJ1-2, with 7 positions matching TRBD1. V was clipped by 5 bases and J by 1 base; unmatched bases: 5. Looked up from germline, CDR1 is SGDLS and CDR2 is YYNGEE. CDR3 size: 14 residues. Here the CDR3 reads CASSGRGINYGYTF. CDR3 bases: TGTGCCAGCAGTGGCAGGGGGATTAACTATGGCTACACCTTC.